This T cell receptor beta chain comes out of a study of shared clonotypes between healthy human individuals. Study-level results: The rarefaction results pointed to incomplete sorted-subset sequencing despite large depth.

This clone was counted once. Antigen specificity is unknown. None of the donors, who were healthy HIV-negative adults, had recently had acute infections or vaccinations. Every one of the donors was a Caucasian adult that lived in Nashville, Tennessee. The germline gives CDR1 PRHDT, CDR2 FYEKMQ (reference sequence). The CDR3 has 18 residues. Trimming cost V 0 bases and J 2 bases, with 17 bases left between them. Profiled with immunoSEQ multiplex PCR; TCRdb holds only in-frame clones, not every one. Of some 2,500,000 clones in the sample, approximately 94% were seen once. The sequence was obtained from a man aged 18 to 30 in good health. Some clones in this sample may be carry-over from other donors' samples. This chain links TRBV13 with TRBJ2-1, with D perhaps matching TRBD1 or TRBD2 (6 bases each). The material sequenced was naive CD4+ T cells from PBMCs. Subset here: CD45RA+ positively selected. In DNA form, the CDR3 reads TGTGCCAGCAGCTTAGGCCTAGGGGGGACCCTTCCCTACAATGAGCAGTTCTTC. This encodes CASSLGLGGTLPYNEQFF.